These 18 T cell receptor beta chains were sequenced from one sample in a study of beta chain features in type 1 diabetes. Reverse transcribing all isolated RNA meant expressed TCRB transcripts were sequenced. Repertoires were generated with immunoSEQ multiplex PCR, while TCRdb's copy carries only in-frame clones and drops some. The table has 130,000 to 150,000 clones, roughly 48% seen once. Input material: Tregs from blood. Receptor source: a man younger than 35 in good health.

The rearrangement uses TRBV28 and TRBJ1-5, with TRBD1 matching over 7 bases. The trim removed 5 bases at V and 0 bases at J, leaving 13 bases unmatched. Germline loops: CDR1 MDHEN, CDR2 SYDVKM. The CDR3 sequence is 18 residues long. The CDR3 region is CASSIPGTASYSNQPQHF. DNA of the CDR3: TGTGCCAGCAGTATACCCGGGACAGCCAGTTATAGCAATCAGCCCCAGCATTTT.

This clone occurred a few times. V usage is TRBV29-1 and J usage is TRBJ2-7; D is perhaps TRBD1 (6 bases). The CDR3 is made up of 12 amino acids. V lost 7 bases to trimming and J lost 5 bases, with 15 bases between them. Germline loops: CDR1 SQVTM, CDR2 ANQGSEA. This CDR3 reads CSGGLGWDEQYF. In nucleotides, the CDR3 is TGCAGCGGGGGGCTTGGGTGGGACGAGCAGTACTTC.

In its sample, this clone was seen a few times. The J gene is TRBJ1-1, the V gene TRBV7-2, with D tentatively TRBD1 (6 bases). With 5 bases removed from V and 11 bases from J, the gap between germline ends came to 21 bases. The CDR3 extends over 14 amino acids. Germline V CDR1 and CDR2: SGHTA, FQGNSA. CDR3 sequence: CASSPWTGTSGAFF. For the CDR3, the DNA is TGTGCCAGCAGCCCCTGGACTGGGACAAGTGGCGCTTTCTTT.

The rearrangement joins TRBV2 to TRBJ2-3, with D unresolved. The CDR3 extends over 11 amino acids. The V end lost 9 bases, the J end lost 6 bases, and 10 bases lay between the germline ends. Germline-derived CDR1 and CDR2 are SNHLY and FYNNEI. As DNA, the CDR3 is TGTGCCAGGACATTCGGTGATACGCAGTATTTT. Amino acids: CARTFGDTQYF.

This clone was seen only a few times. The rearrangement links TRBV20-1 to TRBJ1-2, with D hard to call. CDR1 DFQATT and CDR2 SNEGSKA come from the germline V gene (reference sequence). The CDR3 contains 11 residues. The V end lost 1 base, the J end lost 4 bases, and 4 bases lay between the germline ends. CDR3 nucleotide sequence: TGCAGTGCTAGAGGGAGCTATGGCTACACCTTC. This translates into CSARGSYGYTF.

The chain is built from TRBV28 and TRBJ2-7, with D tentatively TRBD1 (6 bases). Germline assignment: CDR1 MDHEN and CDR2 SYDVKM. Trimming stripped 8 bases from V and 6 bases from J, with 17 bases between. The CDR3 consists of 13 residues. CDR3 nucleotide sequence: TGTGCCAGCGATCGAACAGGGAGTAGCGAGCAGTACTTC. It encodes CASDRTGSSEQYF.

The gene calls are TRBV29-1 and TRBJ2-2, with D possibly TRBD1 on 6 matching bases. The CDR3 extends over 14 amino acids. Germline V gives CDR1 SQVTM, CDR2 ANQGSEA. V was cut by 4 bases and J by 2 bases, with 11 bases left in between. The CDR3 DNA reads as TGCAGCGTTGTTGGGACACTAAACACCGGGGAGCTGTTTTTT. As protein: CSVVGTLNTGELFF.

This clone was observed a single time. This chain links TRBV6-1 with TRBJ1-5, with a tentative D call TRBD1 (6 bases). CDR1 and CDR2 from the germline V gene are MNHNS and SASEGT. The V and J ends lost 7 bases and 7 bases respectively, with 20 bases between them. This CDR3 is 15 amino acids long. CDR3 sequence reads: CASNLQGGQGQPQHF. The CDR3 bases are TGTGCCAGCAACTTACAAGGGGGACAAGGACAGCCCCAGCATTTT.

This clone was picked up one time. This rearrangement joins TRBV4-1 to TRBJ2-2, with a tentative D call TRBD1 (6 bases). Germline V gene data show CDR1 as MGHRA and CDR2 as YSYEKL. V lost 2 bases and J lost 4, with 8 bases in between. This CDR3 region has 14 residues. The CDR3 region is CASSQPGVTGELFF. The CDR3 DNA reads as TGCGCCAGCAGCCAACCAGGGGTCACCGGGGAGCTGTTTTTT.

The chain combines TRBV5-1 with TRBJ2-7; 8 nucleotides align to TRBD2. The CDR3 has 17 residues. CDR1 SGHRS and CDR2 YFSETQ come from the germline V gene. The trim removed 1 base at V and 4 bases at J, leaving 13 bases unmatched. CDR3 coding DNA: TGCGCCAGCAGCTTGCTTCCGGATAGCGGGAATCTGTACGAGCAGTACTTC. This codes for CASSLLPDSGNLYEQYF.

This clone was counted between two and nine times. The CDR3 here is CASSQDRGRYEQYF. The CDR3 region has the DNA TGCGCCAGCAGCCAAGATAGGGGGAGATACGAGCAGTACTTC. The chain recombines TRBV4-3 with TRBJ2-7; TRBD1 might be the D (6 bases). The CDR3 has 14 residues. The germline gives CDR1 LGHNA, CDR2 YSLEER. Trimming stripped 0 bases from V and 4 bases from J, with 10 bases between.

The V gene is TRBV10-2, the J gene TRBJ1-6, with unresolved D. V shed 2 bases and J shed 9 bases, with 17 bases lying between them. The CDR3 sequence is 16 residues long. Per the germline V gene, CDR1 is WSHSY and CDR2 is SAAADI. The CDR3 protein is CASSEASIGSSSPLHF. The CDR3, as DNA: TGCGCCAGCAGTGAGGCCTCGATCGGGTCAAGTTCACCCCTCCACTTT.

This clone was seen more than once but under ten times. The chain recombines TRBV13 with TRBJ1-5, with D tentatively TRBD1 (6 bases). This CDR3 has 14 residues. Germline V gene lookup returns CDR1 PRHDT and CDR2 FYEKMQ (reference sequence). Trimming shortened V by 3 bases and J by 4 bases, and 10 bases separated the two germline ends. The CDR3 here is CASSLGTNNQPQHF. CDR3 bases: TGTGCCAGCAGCTTGGGGACAAATAATCAGCCCCAGCATTTT.

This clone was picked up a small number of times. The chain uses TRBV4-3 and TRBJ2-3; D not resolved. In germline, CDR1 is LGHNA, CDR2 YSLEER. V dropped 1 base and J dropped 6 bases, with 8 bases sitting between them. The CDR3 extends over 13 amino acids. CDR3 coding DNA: TGCGCCAGCAGCCAAGGGCCGATGGATACGCAGTATTTT. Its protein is CASSQGPMDTQYF.

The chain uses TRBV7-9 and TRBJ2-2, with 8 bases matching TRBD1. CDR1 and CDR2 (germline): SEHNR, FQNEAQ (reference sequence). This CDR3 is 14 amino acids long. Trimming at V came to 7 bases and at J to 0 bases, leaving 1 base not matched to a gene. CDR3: CASTGQANTGELFF. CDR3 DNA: TGTGCCAGCACGGGACAGGCGAACACCGGGGAGCTGTTTTTT.

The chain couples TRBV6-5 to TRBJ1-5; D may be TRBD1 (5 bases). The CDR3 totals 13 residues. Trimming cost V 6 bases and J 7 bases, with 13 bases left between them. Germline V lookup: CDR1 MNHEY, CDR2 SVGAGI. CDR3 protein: CASSPGWGQPQHF. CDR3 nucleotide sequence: TGTGCCAGCAGCCCAGGGTGGGGACAGCCCCAGCATTTT.

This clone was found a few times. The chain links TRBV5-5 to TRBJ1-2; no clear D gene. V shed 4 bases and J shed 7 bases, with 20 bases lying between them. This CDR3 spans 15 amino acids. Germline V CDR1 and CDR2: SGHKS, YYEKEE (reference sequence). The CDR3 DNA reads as TGTGCCAGCAGCACCCAAGGCGGGAAGTGGAGTGGCTACACCTTC. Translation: CASSTQGGKWSGYTF. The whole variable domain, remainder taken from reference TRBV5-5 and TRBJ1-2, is DAGVTQSPTHLIKTRGQQVTLRCSPISGHKSVSWYQQVLGQGPQFIFQYYEKEERGRGNFPDRFSARQFPNYSSELNVNALLLGDSALYLCASSTQGGKWSGYTFGSGTRLTVV.

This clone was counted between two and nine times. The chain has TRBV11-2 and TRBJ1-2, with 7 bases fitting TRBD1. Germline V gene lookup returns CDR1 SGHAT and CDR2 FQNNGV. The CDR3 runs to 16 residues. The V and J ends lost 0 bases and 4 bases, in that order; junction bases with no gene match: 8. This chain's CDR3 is CASSLDWTGGLYGYTF. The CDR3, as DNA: TGTGCCAGCAGCTTAGATTGGACAGGCGGGCTCTATGGCTACACCTTC.